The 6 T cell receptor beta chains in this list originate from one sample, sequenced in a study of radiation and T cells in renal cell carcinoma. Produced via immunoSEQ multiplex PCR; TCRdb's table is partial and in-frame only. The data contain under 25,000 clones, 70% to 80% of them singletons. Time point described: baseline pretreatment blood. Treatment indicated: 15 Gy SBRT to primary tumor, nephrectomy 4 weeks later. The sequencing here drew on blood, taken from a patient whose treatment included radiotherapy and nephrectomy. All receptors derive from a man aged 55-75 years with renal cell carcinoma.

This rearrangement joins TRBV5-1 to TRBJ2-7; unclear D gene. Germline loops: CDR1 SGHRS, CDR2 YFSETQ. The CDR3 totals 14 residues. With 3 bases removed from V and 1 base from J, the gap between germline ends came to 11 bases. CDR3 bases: TGCGCCAGCAGCTCCCGAAACCGGTCCTACGAGCAGTACTTC. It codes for CASSSRNRSYEQYF.

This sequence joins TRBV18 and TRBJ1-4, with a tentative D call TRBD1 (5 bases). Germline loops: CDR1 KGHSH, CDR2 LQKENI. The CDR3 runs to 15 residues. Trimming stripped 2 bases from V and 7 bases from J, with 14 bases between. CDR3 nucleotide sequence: TGTGCCAGCTCACCATCGACTGAGAGGGGTGAAAAACTGTTTTTT. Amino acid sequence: CASSPSTERGEKLFF.

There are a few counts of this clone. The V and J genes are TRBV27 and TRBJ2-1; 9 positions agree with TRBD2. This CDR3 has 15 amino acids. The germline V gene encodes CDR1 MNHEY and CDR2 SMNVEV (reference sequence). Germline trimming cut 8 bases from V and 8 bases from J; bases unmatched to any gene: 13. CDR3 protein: CASHPGTSLYDEQFF. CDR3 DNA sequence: TGTGCCAGCCATCCCGGGACTAGCTTATACGATGAGCAGTTCTTC.

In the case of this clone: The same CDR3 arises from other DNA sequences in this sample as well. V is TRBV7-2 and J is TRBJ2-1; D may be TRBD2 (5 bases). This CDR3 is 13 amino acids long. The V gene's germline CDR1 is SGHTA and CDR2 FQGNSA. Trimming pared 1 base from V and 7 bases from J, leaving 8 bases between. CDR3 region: CASSLEAENEQFF. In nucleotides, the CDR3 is TGTGCCAGCAGCTTAGAAGCGGAGAATGAGCAGTTCTTC.

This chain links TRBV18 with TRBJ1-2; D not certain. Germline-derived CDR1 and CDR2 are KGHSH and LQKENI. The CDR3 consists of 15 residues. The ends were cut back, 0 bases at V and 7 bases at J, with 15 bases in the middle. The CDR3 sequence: CASSPPDSSLTGYTF. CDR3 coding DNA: TGTGCCAGCTCACCACCGGACTCCAGTCTTACTGGCTACACCTTC.

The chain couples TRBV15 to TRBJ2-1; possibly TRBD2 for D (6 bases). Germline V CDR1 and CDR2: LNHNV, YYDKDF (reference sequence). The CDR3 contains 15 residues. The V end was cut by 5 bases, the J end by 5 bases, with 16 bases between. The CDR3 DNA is TGTGCCACCAGCCATGGGGGACTTCCTAACAATGAGCAGTTCTTC. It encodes CATSHGGLPNNEQFF.